The next 18 T cell receptor beta chains were all read from a single sample in a study of neoadjuvant anti-PD-1 for oral cavity cancer. Sequenced by immunoSEQ multiplex PCR; TCRdb stores in-frame clones only, minus some. The table records 65,000 to 70,000 clones, roughly nine tenths of them present only once. The sample's time point: after neoadjuvant nivolumab, at surgical resection. The sample in question was PBMCs, obtained after nivolumab (anti-PD-1) treatment. These receptors all come from a person aged 35 to 85 with oral cavity squamous cell carcinoma.

The rearrangement uses TRBV6-6 and TRBJ2-3; D possibly corresponds to TRBD1 (6 bases). The length of the CDR3 is 15 residues. The germline V and J ends were trimmed by 6 bases and 3 bases, with 16 bases remaining between them. The germline CDR1 and CDR2 sequences are MNHNY and SVGAGI (reference sequence). In DNA form, the CDR3 reads TGTGCCAGCAGGAATGCTAGGGGGTTGACAGATACGCAGTATTTT. It encodes CASRNARGLTDTQYF.

The chain uses TRBV5-4 and TRBJ2-7; D remains unclear. The CDR3 is 13 amino acids. CDR1 and CDR2 (germline): SGHNT, YYREEE (reference sequence). Trimming removed 4 bases from V and 0 bases from J, with 8 bases in between. The CDR3 nucleotides read TGTGCCAGCAGCCCCGACGGCTCCTACGAGCAGTACTTC. It is translated as CASSPDGSYEQYF.

CDR3 coding DNA: TGTGCCACCACAAGCAGCGGCCCCGGGGGAGGGAATTCACCCCTCCACTTT. Residues: CATTSSGPGGGNSPLHF. The chain employs TRBV2 and TRBJ1-6; tentative D call: TRBD1 (5 bases). V lost 10 bases, J lost 7 bases, and 26 bases lay in between. The CDR3 runs 17 residues. Germline V lookup: CDR1 SNHLY, CDR2 FYNNEI.

The chain couples TRBV9 to TRBJ1-5; 9 positions agree with TRBD1. CDR1 and CDR2 from the germline V gene are SGDLS and YYNGEE. The CDR3 is 15 amino acids. V was pared by 4 bases and J by 6 bases, with 8 bases of the junction left unmatched. The CDR3 is CASSPDRGTSQPQHF. The CDR3 coding sequence is TGTGCCAGCAGCCCGGACAGGGGAACTTCTCAGCCCCAGCATTTT.

With regard to this clone: The junction departs from the called germline gene at one end, perhaps through a read error. CDR3 residues: CDSWGRGNNNEQFF. In DNA form, the CDR3 reads TGTGACAGCTGGGGGCGAGGGAACAACAATGAGCAGTTCTTC. This chain joins TRBV2 and TRBJ2-1; a possible D gene is TRBD1 (6 bases). Per the germline V gene, CDR1 is SNHLY and CDR2 is FYNNEI. The CDR3 extends over 14 amino acids.

The chain uses TRBV2 and TRBJ2-7, with D possibly being TRBD2 (6 bases). The CDR3 runs 14 residues. Germline V CDR1 and CDR2: SNHLY, FYNNEI. V lost 3 bases and J 0 bases, leaving 9 bases between the germline ends. CDR3 region: CASSDGGVSYEQYF. The DNA of the CDR3 is TGTGCCAGCAGTGATGGCGGGGTCTCCTACGAGCAGTACTTC.

The chain carries TRBV7-9 and TRBJ1-2; a weak D match, TRBD1 (6 bases). V gave up 6 bases and J gave up 1 base, with 9 bases separating them. The CDR3 totals 13 residues. From germline, CDR1 is SEHNR and CDR2 FQNEAQ (reference sequence). This CDR3 reads CASRPDSNYGYTF. The DNA for the CDR3 is TGTGCCAGCAGACCGGACAGTAACTATGGCTACACCTTC.

The chain links TRBV5-1 to TRBJ1-2; 7 positions agree with TRBD1. This CDR3 has 15 amino acids. The J segment lost 4 bases and the V segment lost 0 bases, leaving 6 bases of the junction unmatched. Germline CDR1 SGHRS, CDR2 YFSETQ. CDR3 sequence reads: CASSLGDSYLYGYTF. For the CDR3, the DNA is TGCGCCAGCAGCTTGGGGGACAGTTATCTCTATGGCTACACCTTC.

The sample holds a few counts of this clone. The chain couples TRBV7-6 to TRBJ2-7, with D hard to call. Germline lookup yields CDR1 SGHVS and CDR2 FNYEAQ. The CDR3 length is 12 residues. Trimming removed 3 bases at V and 0 bases at J, with 3 bases between. The CDR3 DNA sequence: TGTGCCAGCAGCTTTAACTCCTACGAGCAGTACTTC. Translation gives CASSFNSYEQYF. Full variable domain (missing parts from reference TRBV7-6 and TRBJ2-7): GAGVSQSPRYKVTKRGQDVALRCDPISGHVSLYWYRQALGQGPEFLTYFNYEAQQDKSGLPNDRFSAERPEGSISTLTIQRTEQRDSAMYRCASSFNSYEQYFGPGTRLTVT.

The rearrangement joins TRBV27 to TRBJ2-1, with a possible D match to TRBD2 (5 bases). Germline CDR1 reads MNHEY; CDR2 reads SMNVEV (reference sequence). Between the trimmed V and J ends, which lost 5 bases and 0 bases, there was a span of 14 bases. The CDR3 length is 16 residues. The DNA of the CDR3 is TGTGCCAGCAGTCTTTTAGCGAGAAGCTCCTACAATGAGCAGTTCTTC. Encoded protein: CASSLLARSSYNEQFF.

The chain links TRBV7-8 to TRBJ1-4; D ambiguous. CDR3 length: 14 amino acids. V lost 5 bases and J 11 bases, leaving 18 bases between the germline ends. Germline CDR1 SGHVS, CDR2 FQNEAQ. CDR3 DNA: TGTGCCAGCAGCCCAACAAGGTTGCGGTTCAAACTGTTTTTT. It translates to CASSPTRLRFKLFF.

This clone has just a few counts. This chain connects TRBV4-1 to TRBJ1-2; D may be TRBD1 (6 bases). V lost 0 bases and J lost 6, with 14 bases in between. Germline V gene sequence: CDR1 MGHRA, CDR2 YSYEKL. This CDR3 is 15 amino acids long. CDR3 nucleotide sequence: TGCGCCAGCAGCCAAGATCCGGGGGCTTGGGATGGCTACACCTTC. Translated, it gives CASSQDPGAWDGYTF.

The chain employs TRBV30 and TRBJ2-1, with 10 bases identical to TRBD2. The junction had 8 bases not matched to a gene; V was cut back by 8 bases and J by 7 bases. The length of the CDR3 is 13 residues. CDR1 is GTSNPN, CDR2 SVGIG, per germline (reference sequence). CDR3 in amino acids: CARRLAGANEQFF. CDR3 DNA: TGTGCCCGCCGGCTAGCGGGGGCAAATGAGCAGTTCTTC.

This chain connects TRBV5-5 to TRBJ1-6; tentatively, D is TRBD1 (5 bases). The V gene's germline CDR1 is SGHKS and CDR2 YYEKEE (reference sequence). Trimming left V 1 base short and J 0 bases short, with 8 bases between. This CDR3 has 16 residues. The CDR3 nucleotides read TGTGCCAGCAGCTTGCCAGGGAGCTCCTATAATTCACCCCTCCACTTT. Translated: CASSLPGSSYNSPLHF.

This clone was counted a few times. V and J are TRBV7-2 and TRBJ1-6; unclear D gene. CDR1 SGHTA and CDR2 FQGNSA come from the germline V gene. Trimming left V 0 bases short and J 5 bases short, with 11 bases between. This CDR3 spans 16 amino acids. CDR3 sequence: CASSLAMGGNNSPLHF. DNA for the CDR3: TGTGCCAGCAGCTTAGCGATGGGAGGGAATAATTCACCCCTCCACTTT.

The chain combines TRBV19 with TRBJ2-3, with TRBD2 matching over 13 bases. Germline assignment: CDR1 LNHDA and CDR2 SQIVND (reference sequence). CDR3 size: 15 residues. Trimming at V came to 4 bases and at J to 3 bases, leaving 1 base not matched to a gene. CDR3 nucleotide sequence: TGTGCCAGTAGTAGGACTAGCGGGAGAACAGATACGCAGTATTTT. Its protein is CASSRTSGRTDTQYF.

The chain employs TRBV7-8 and TRBJ2-2, with 7 positions matching TRBD2. This CDR3 is 15 amino acids long. The trim removed 1 base at V and 5 bases at J, leaving 4 bases unmatched. Germline loops: CDR1 SGHVS, CDR2 FQNEAQ. CDR3 in DNA: TGTGCCAGCAGCTTAGGGGGAGGGCGAACCGGGGAGCTGTTTTTT. It yields the protein CASSLGGGRTGELFF.

The chain carries TRBV5-1 and TRBJ2-5; D uncertain. The CDR3 extends over 13 amino acids. CDR1 and CDR2 from the germline V gene are SGHRS and YFSETQ. Trimming left V 1 base short and J 4 bases short, with 8 bases between. For the CDR3, the DNA is TGCGCCAGCAGCTTGACCTTCCTAGAGACCCAGTACTTC. The encoded protein is CASSLTFLETQYF.